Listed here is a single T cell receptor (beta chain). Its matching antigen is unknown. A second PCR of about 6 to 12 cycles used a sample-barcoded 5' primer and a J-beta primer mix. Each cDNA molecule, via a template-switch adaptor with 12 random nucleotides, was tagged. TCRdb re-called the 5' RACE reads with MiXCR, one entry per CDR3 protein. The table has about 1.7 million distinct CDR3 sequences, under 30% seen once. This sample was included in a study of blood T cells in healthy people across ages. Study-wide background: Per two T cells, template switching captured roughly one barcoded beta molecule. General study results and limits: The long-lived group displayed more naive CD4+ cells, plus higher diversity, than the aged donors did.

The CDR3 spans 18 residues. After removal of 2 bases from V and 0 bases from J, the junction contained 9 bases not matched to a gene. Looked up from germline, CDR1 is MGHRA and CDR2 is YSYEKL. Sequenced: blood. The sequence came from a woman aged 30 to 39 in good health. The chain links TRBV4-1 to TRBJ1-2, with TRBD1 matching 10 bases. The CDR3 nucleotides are TGCGCCAGCAGCCAAACGGGACAGGGGCATGGAGCTAACTATGGCTACACCTTC. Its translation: CASSQTGQGHGANYGYTF.